Below are 30 T cell receptor beta chains sequenced from a single sample in a study of response to subunit inactivated influenza vaccine. MiXCR was run by TCRdb on the RT-PCR reads, yielding one entry per CDR3 protein. The data hold some 180,000 distinct CDR3 sequences, with about 9.3% observed a single time. Sequenced here: non-naive T cells sorted from PBMCs, sampled on the day of vaccination. The receptor set was obtained from a man aged 50 to 60 who received an inactivated influenza vaccine.

The chain links TRBV29-1 to TRBJ2-3, with no clear D. The CDR3 consists of 14 residues. V lost 2 bases to trimming and J lost 2 bases, with 11 bases between them. Germline values: CDR1 SQVTM, CDR2 ANQGSEA. This CDR3 is CSVELAGNTDTQYF. The DNA for the CDR3 is TGCAGCGTTGAATTAGCTGGAAACACAGATACGCAGTATTTT.

This clonotype was seen more than once but under ten times. The chain has TRBV5-1 and TRBJ2-5, with D perhaps TRBD2 (5 bases). The germline gives CDR1 SGHRS, CDR2 YFSETQ. The CDR3 sequence is 15 residues long. V lost 0 bases to trimming and J lost 5 bases, with 14 bases between them. CDR3 sequence: CASSLGMGRGETQYF. The CDR3 DNA is TGCGCCAGCAGCTTGGGAATGGGTCGCGGGGAGACCCAGTACTTC.

This clonotype was observed many times. The chain uses TRBV9 and TRBJ2-1; possible D gene TRBD2, 5 bases. Germline V gene sequence: CDR1 SGDLS, CDR2 YYNGEE. The CDR3 length is 13 residues. V gave up 4 bases and J gave up 4 bases, with 9 bases separating them. This CDR3 reads CASSPLGYNEQFF. The CDR3 nucleotides read TGTGCCAGCAGCCCACTAGGATACAATGAGCAGTTCTTC. Drawing the rest from reference TRBV9 and TRBJ2-1, the complete variable domain is DSGVTQTPKHLITATGQRVTLRCSPRSGDLSVYWYQQSLDQGLQFLIQYYNGEERAKGNILERFSAQQFPDLHSELNLSSLELGDSALYFCASSPLGYNEQFFGPGTRLTVL.

The table lists this clonotype with many counts. V gene TRBV28 combines with J gene TRBJ2-7; 7 bases fit TRBD2. The CDR3 runs 18 residues. V trimming: 5 bases; J trimming: 0 bases; junction bases outside the gene matches: 16. CDR1 MDHEN and CDR2 SYDVKM come from the germline V gene. CDR3 sequence: CASSPTRSWAGVSYEQYF. CDR3 DNA sequence: TGTGCCAGCAGTCCGACGCGGAGTTGGGCGGGAGTCTCCTACGAGCAGTACTTC.

The chain carries TRBV20-1 and TRBJ2-1; no clear D gene. The CDR3 spans 12 residues. CDR1 and CDR2 from the germline V gene are DFQATT and SNEGSKA (reference sequence). The V end was cut by 5 bases, the J end by 6 bases, with 11 bases between. CDR3 region: CSAADVSNEQFF. CDR3 bases: TGCAGTGCTGCGGACGTAAGCAATGAGCAGTTCTTC.

In this sample, this clonotype turned up many times. The chain uses TRBV5-1 and TRBJ2-5; no firm D call. The CDR3 length is 13 residues. Trimming left V 4 bases short and J 0 bases short, with 7 bases between. The germline gives CDR1 SGHRS, CDR2 YFSETQ. CDR3 residues: CASSGSDQETQYF. CDR3 DNA sequence: TGCGCCAGCAGCGGGTCAGACCAAGAGACCCAGTACTTC. Drawing the rest from reference TRBV5-1 and TRBJ2-5, the complete variable domain is KAGVTQTPRYLIKTRGQQVTLSCSPISGHRSVSWYQQTPGQGLQFLFEYFSETQRNKGNFPGRFSGRQFSNSRSEMNVSTLELGDSALYLCASSGSDQETQYFGPGTRLLVL.

The chain has TRBV12-3 or TRBV12-4 and TRBJ1-5, with a possible D match to TRBD1 (5 bases). V lost 7 bases and J 2 bases, leaving 12 bases between the germline ends. The CDR3 runs 14 residues. CDR3 loop: CASNQGSGNQPQHF. CDR3 nucleotide sequence: TGTGCCAGCAACCAGGGTTCGGGCAATCAGCCCCAGCATTTT.

The chain is built from TRBV10-2 and TRBJ2-4; 7 bases agree with TRBD1. The CDR3 contains 16 residues. Per germline, CDR1 WSHSY and CDR2 SAAADI. V lost 6 bases to trimming and J lost 1 base; unmatched junction nucleotides: 9. CDR3 sequence (DNA): TGCGCCAGCAGCGGGACAGTCGCCCTGGCCAAAAACATTCAGTACTTC. Protein product: CASSGTVALAKNIQYF.

Many counts were recorded for this clonotype. The chain couples TRBV20-1 to TRBJ1-5; a weak D match, TRBD1 (6 bases). The CDR3 has 14 residues. The germline gives CDR1 DFQATT, CDR2 SNEGSKA (reference sequence). Trimming shortened V by 5 bases and J by 6 bases, and 17 bases separated the two germline ends. The CDR3: CSAPRRGLGQPQHF. CDR3 coding DNA: TGCAGTGCTCCAAGGCGGGGGCTGGGTCAGCCCCAGCATTTT.

The CDR3 reads CASNNFGTPNSPLHF. The CDR3 DNA reads TGTGCCAGCAATAATTTCGGGACACCCAATTCACCCCTCCACTTT. This chain links TRBV6-1 with TRBJ1-6; a weak D match, TRBD1 (6 bases). In germline, CDR1 is MNHNS, CDR2 SASEGT. Deletions cut 7 bases from V and 7 bases from J, with 17 bases between. This CDR3 has 15 residues.

This clonotype was counted a few times. The chain joins TRBV11-3 to TRBJ2-3; 7 bases align to TRBD1. V was clipped by 4 bases and J by 2 bases; unmatched bases: 3. The CDR3 covers 14 residues. Germline lookup yields CDR1 SGHNT and CDR2 YENEEA. CDR3 amino acids: CASSSDRNTDTQYF. CDR3 in DNA: TGTGCCAGCAGCTCGGACAGGAACACAGATACGCAGTATTTT.

This clonotype has just a few counts. This chain joins TRBV5-1 and TRBJ2-7; a weak D match, TRBD2 (5 bases). CDR1 is SGHRS and CDR2 is YFSETQ in the germline V gene. Trimming took 4 bases from V and 9 from J, leaving 20 bases between them. There are 14 residues in the CDR3. CDR3: CASSDRGLRLGQYF. CDR3 DNA: TGCGCCAGCAGCGATCGGGGTTTAAGACTCGGGCAGTACTTC.

This clonotype was seen more than once but under ten times. V is TRBV4-1 and J is TRBJ2-1; TRBD2 aligns across 15 bases. Germline V lookup: CDR1 MGHRA, CDR2 YSYEKL. V gave up 3 bases and J gave up 0 bases; unmatched junction bases: 9. This CDR3 is 20 amino acids long. The CDR3 nucleotides read TGCGCCAGCAGCCAGGCCGGGACTAGCGGGGGGCCCCCCTCCTACAATGAGCAGTTCTTC. This codes for CASSQAGTSGGPPSYNEQFF.

This clonotype occurred many times. The chain uses TRBV7-9 and TRBJ2-1; TRBD2 is a possible D gene (6 bases). In germline, CDR1 is SEHNR, CDR2 FQNEAQ (reference sequence). The CDR3 sequence is 15 residues long. V gave up 3 bases and J gave up 2 bases, with 11 bases separating them. The CDR3 region has the DNA TGTGCCAGCAGCTTTCGTAGCGGTGCCTACAATGAGCAGTTCTTC. It translates to CASSFRSGAYNEQFF.

This clonotype has at least ten counts. V gene TRBV20-1 combines with J gene TRBJ2-7; 9 bases agree with TRBD2. With V trimmed by 5 bases and J by 4 bases, 15 bases remained unmatched. CDR3 length: 16 residues. CDR1 and CDR2 (germline): DFQATT, SNEGSKA (reference sequence). CDR3 sequence: CSAGKNSGGLTYEQYF. DNA for the CDR3: TGCAGTGCTGGAAAAAATAGCGGGGGCCTTACTTACGAGCAGTACTTC.

This clonotype appeared many times. V and J are TRBV27 and TRBJ2-1; D unclear. Germline values: CDR1 MNHEY, CDR2 SMNVEV (reference sequence). The CDR3 covers 14 residues. With 4 bases removed from V and 1 base from J, the gap between germline ends came to 8 bases. The CDR3 DNA reads as TGTGCCAGCAGTTATGAAGTTTCCTACAATGAGCAGTTCTTC. It specifies CASSYEVSYNEQFF.

CDR3 sequence (DNA): TGTGCCAGCAGTTACGGTAGCGCCTCCTACGAGCAGTACTTC. Translated: CASSYGSASYEQYF. The J gene is TRBJ2-7, the V gene TRBV6-5; a weak D match, TRBD2 (5 bases). From germline, CDR1 is MNHEY and CDR2 SVGAGI. Trimming pared 2 bases from V and 0 bases from J, leaving 8 bases between. The CDR3 sequence is 14 residues long.

This clonotype was observed many times. The chain links TRBV5-6 to TRBJ2-7; 12 bases are a match to TRBD2. Per the germline V gene, CDR1 is SGHDT and CDR2 is YYEEEE. V was pared by 4 bases and J by 6 bases, with 2 bases of the junction left unmatched. The CDR3 has 13 residues. CDR3 sequence (DNA): TGTGCCAGCAGCGGGGGACTAGCGGGCGAGCAGTACTTC. It is translated as CASSGGLAGEQYF.

J is TRBJ2-1 and V is TRBV7-3, with D possibly matching TRBD2 (6 bases). CDR3 length: 13 amino acids. From germline, CDR1 is SGHTA and CDR2 FQGTGA. V was pared by 5 bases and J by 9 bases, with 14 bases between. As DNA, the CDR3 is TGTGCCAGCAGCCAAACTAGCTCCGGTGAGCAGTTCTTC. Translation gives CASSQTSSGEQFF.

This clonotype has more than one count but fewer than ten. This chain uses TRBV4-3 with TRBJ1-4; 10 bases are a match to TRBD1. J gave up 8 bases and V 0 bases, and 6 bases lay outside the gene matches. Germline CDR1 reads LGHNA; CDR2 reads YSLEER. CDR3 length: 16 residues. The CDR3 loop is CASSQEPGQGKEKLFF. The CDR3 nucleotides read TGCGCCAGCAGCCAAGAGCCGGGACAGGGGAAAGAAAAACTGTTTTTT.

This clonotype was picked up a small number of times. The chain joins TRBV2 to TRBJ2-7; TRBD2 matches 8 bases. The germline V gene has CDR1 SNHLY and CDR2 FYNNEI. The V segment lost 4 bases and the J segment 9 bases; nucleotides outside the gene matches: 11. The CDR3 sequence is 14 residues long. The CDR3 DNA is TGTGCCAGCAGTGCCCGGGAGGGTACTACTACGCAGTACTTC. Protein sequence: CASSAREGTTTQYF.

This clonotype was seen a few times. V usage is TRBV6-2 or TRBV6-3 and J usage is TRBJ2-7; the D gene is possibly TRBD1 (6 bases). In germline, CDR1 is MNHEY, CDR2 SVGEGT. V was clipped by 4 bases and J by 6 bases, with 19 bases between them. The length of the CDR3 is 15 residues. CDR3: CASSSGAGAFGEQYF. The CDR3 coding sequence is TGTGCCAGCAGTTCTGGGGCAGGGGCGTTCGGCGAGCAGTACTTC.

This clonotype was counted a few times. This sequence joins TRBV4-1 and TRBJ2-1; 7 bases are shared with TRBD2. This CDR3 is 17 amino acids long. V dropped 0 bases and J dropped 0; count of bases not matched to a gene: 5. Looked up from germline, CDR1 is MGHRA and CDR2 is YSYEKL. CDR3 nucleotide sequence: TGCGCCAGCAGCCAAGATCCCCTAGCGGCCTCCTACAATGAGCAGTTCTTC. Translation: CASSQDPLAASYNEQFF.

V gene TRBV19 combines with J gene TRBJ2-5; 11 bases are a match to TRBD1. After removal of 7 bases from V and 1 base from J, the junction contained 2 bases not matched to a gene. This CDR3 spans 14 amino acids. Germline lookup yields CDR1 LNHDA and CDR2 SQIVND (reference sequence). Written as DNA, the CDR3 is TGTGCCAGTATGGACAGGGGGCTCCAAGAGACCCAGTACTTC. Translating it yields CASMDRGLQETQYF.

V is TRBV7-2 and J is TRBJ2-1; the match to TRBD1 covers 10 bases. The CDR3 sequence is 15 residues long. CDR1 SGHTA and CDR2 FQGNSA come from the germline V gene. V lost 6 bases, J lost 5 bases, and 7 bases stayed unmatched. The CDR3 region has the DNA TGTGCCAGCAGTAAACCGGGACAGGGGCACAATGAGCAGTTCTTC. Amino acids: CASSKPGQGHNEQFF. Combining the CDR3 with reference TRBV7-2 and TRBJ2-1 gives the whole variable domain GAGVSQSPSNKVTEKGKDVELRCDPISGHTALYWYRQSLGQGLEFLIYFQGNSAPDKSGLPSDRFSAERTGGSVSTLTIQRTQQEDSAVYLCASSKPGQGHNEQFFGPGTRLTVL.

A few counts support this clonotype. The CDR3 sequence is CASSRTPSREQFF. DNA of the CDR3: TGTGCCAGCAGCAGGACCCCCTCGCGGGAGCAGTTCTTC. The chain joins TRBV12-3 or TRBV12-4 to TRBJ2-1; D gene ambiguous. V shed 6 bases and J shed 10 bases, with 16 bases lying between them. The CDR3 extends over 13 amino acids.

There are many counts of this clonotype. This chain joins TRBV7-9 and TRBJ2-1; 8 bases fit TRBD1. After removal of 2 bases from V and 7 bases from J, the junction contained 4 bases not matched to a gene. The CDR3 totals 14 residues. Germline-derived CDR1 and CDR2 are SEHNR and FQNEAQ (reference sequence). CDR3 in amino acids: CASSLTQGANEQFF. The DNA for the CDR3 is TGTGCCAGCAGCTTAACGCAGGGGGCAAATGAGCAGTTCTTC.

This clonotype was counted ten times or more. The chain is built from TRBV7-2 and TRBJ2-7; D might be TRBD2 (6 bases). This CDR3 region has 12 residues. V gave up 8 bases and J gave up 3 bases, with 11 bases separating them. Germline CDR1 and CDR2: SGHTA and FQGNSA. The CDR3 spells CASGPGVYEQYF. CDR3 sequence (DNA): TGTGCCAGCGGCCCGGGGGTCTACGAGCAGTACTTC.

The table lists this clonotype with many counts. The rearrangement joins TRBV20-1 to TRBJ1-6; D gene unclear. This CDR3 is built from 13 residues. V was shortened by 3 bases and J by 7 bases, with 10 bases between the two germline ends. Per germline, CDR1 DFQATT and CDR2 SNEGSKA (reference sequence). The CDR3 reads CSASREGNSPLHF. The CDR3 coding sequence is TGCAGTGCTAGTCGGGAGGGAAATTCACCCCTCCACTTT.

This clonotype was seen more than once but under ten times. The chain has TRBV18 and TRBJ2-1; D is undetermined. This CDR3 is 16 amino acids long. The V end was cut by 3 bases, the J end by 0 bases, with 12 bases between. The germline V gene has CDR1 KGHSH and CDR2 LQKENI. The DNA for the CDR3 is TGTGCCAGCTCACCTGCTACCGATACCTCCTACAATGAGCAGTTCTTC. It translates to CASSPATDTSYNEQFF. Together with reference TRBV18 and TRBJ2-1, the CDR3 gives the full variable domain: NAGVMQNPRHLVRRRGQEARLRCSPMKGHSHVYWYRQLPEEGLKFMVYLQKENIIDESGMPKERFSAEFPKEGPSILRIQQVVRGDSAAYFCASSPATDTSYNEQFFGPGTRLTVL.